Below, 29 T cell receptor beta chains from the same sample are listed, as sequenced in a study of cytomegalovirus exposure and HLA in healthy donors (dated by TCRdb to about 2017). The method was the immunoSEQ multiplex PCR assay. For the multiplex PCR, a mixture combining 60 forward primers for TCR Vbeta segments and 13 reverse primers for TCR Jbeta segments was used. The clones in this table, taken by TCRdb from immuneACCESS, are in-frame only. Not every clone is retained; where verified, under half of the shortfall comes from an unresolved V gene, and the cause of the rest is unknown. This sample gives 100,000 or so clones in total; more than 65% of them show up just once. The ten largest make up around 8.4% of the sample. Sequenced sample: PBMCs. The receptor set was obtained from a man aged 35 to 55 in good health and CMV-seropositive.

The J gene is TRBJ2-1, the V gene TRBV29-1; D uncertain. V was clipped by 4 bases and J by 0 bases, with 7 bases between them. The germline CDR1 and CDR2 sequences are SQVTM and ANQGSEA. This CDR3 contains 13 residues. The CDR3 here is CSVVPSSYNEQFF. CDR3 nucleotides: TGCAGCGTTGTGCCGAGCTCCTACAATGAGCAGTTCTTC.

The chain uses TRBV6-5 and TRBJ1-2; 7 nucleotides line up with TRBD1. This CDR3 has 12 amino acids. Germline CDR1 reads MNHEY; CDR2 reads SVGAGI. In DNA form, the CDR3 reads TGTGCAACGCGGACAGGCAACTATGGCTACACCTTC. Translation gives CATRTGNYGYTF.

This clone was observed a single time. The chain recombines TRBV25-1 with TRBJ1-2, with 8 bases identical to TRBD1. The CDR3 length is 15 residues. Germline V gene sequence: CDR1 MGHDK, CDR2 SYGVNS. V dropped 0 bases and J dropped 4; count of bases not matched to a gene: 4. Here the CDR3 DNA reads TGTGCCAGCAGTGAATACCAGGGGGCGGGCTATGGCTACACCTTC. As protein: CASSEYQGAGYGYTF.

The chain recombines TRBV14 with TRBJ1-2; 8 nucleotides agree with TRBD1. The CDR3 is made up of 14 amino acids. J gave up 4 bases and V 4 bases, and 5 bases lay outside the gene matches. Germline CDR1 reads SGHDN; CDR2 reads FVKESK. CDR3 coding DNA: TGTGCCAGCAGCCCCAGGGGGCGCATCTATGGCTACACCTTC. Residues: CASSPRGRIYGYTF.

The J gene is TRBJ2-7, the V gene TRBV5-1; TRBD1 is a possible D gene (6 bases). Germline CDR1 SGHRS, CDR2 YFSETQ. With 2 bases removed from V and 3 bases from J, the gap between germline ends came to 30 bases. This CDR3 has 20 residues. The CDR3 sequence is CASSFGRSGVPWPLFYEQYF. Here the CDR3 DNA reads TGCGCCAGCAGCTTTGGAAGGTCAGGGGTCCCCTGGCCTTTGTTCTACGAGCAGTACTTC.

Regarding this clone: A junction end diverges from the germline sequence, so it may reflect a read error. This rearrangement joins TRBV7-9 to TRBJ2-7; D is perhaps TRBD1 (5 bases). The CDR3 extends over 12 amino acids. Germline V gene data show CDR1 as SEHNR and CDR2 as FQNEAQ (reference sequence). CDR3 sequence reads: CSSSLGHPEQYF. DNA of the CDR3: TGTTCCAGCAGCCTCGGACATCCTGAGCAGTACTTC.

The CDR3 spells CASRGTGTGSPLHF. DNA for the CDR3: TGTGCCAGCAGAGGGACAGGGACTGGTTCACCCCTCCACTTT. The chain is built from TRBV7-9 and TRBJ1-6; 9 bases are shared with TRBD1. The trim removed 6 bases at V and 9 bases at J, leaving 6 bases unmatched. The germline V gene encodes CDR1 SEHNR and CDR2 FQNEAQ (reference sequence). CDR3 length equals 14 residues. Using reference TRBV7-9 and TRBJ1-6 for the parts outside the CDR3, the full variable domain is DTGVSQNPRHKITKRGQNVTFRCDPISEHNRLYWYRQTLGQGPEFLTYFQNEAQLEKSRLLSDRFSAERPKGSFSTLEIQRTEQGDSAMYLCASRGTGTGSPLHFGNGTRLTVT.

This chain uses TRBV5-4 with TRBJ2-5; the D gene is possibly TRBD2 (6 bases). This CDR3 is 16 amino acids long. With 5 bases removed from V and 0 bases from J, the gap between germline ends came to 17 bases. CDR1 SGHNT and CDR2 YYREEE come from the germline V gene (reference sequence). CDR3 bases: TGTGCCAGCAGTCGGGGCCCTAGGGAGGACCAAGAGACCCAGTACTTC. This sequence encodes CASSRGPREDQETQYF.

J is TRBJ2-7 and V is TRBV19, with TRBD1 matching 9 bases. CDR1 and CDR2 from the germline V gene are LNHDA and SQIVND (reference sequence). CDR3 length equals 14 residues. V was clipped by 5 bases and J by 2 bases; unmatched bases: 4. CDR3 DNA sequence: TGTGCCAGTAGTTCGGGACAGGGTCCCTACGAGCAGTACTTC. Translation: CASSSGQGPYEQYF.

The V and J genes are TRBV19 and TRBJ1-1; possibly TRBD1 for D (5 bases). CDR3 size: 15 residues. V was trimmed by 8 bases and J by 1 base, leaving 17 bases between them. Germline assignment: CDR1 LNHDA and CDR2 SQIVND (reference sequence). In DNA, the CDR3 is TGTGCCAGTCGACCTTGGGAGGGGCGGAACACTGAAGCTTTCTTT. As protein: CASRPWEGRNTEAFF.

J is TRBJ1-5 and V is TRBV4-3; 7 nucleotides match TRBD1. Losses at the gene ends were 3 bases for V and 2 bases for J; bases not matched to a gene: 10. This CDR3 has 17 residues. Germline V CDR1 and CDR2: LGHNA, YSLEER. CDR3 region: CASSQEPGTGGNQPQHF. CDR3 DNA sequence: TGCGCCAGCAGCCAGGAACCCGGAACAGGGGGCAATCAGCCCCAGCATTTT.

The chain recombines TRBV11-2 with TRBJ1-1, with D unresolved. V dropped 2 bases and J dropped 1 base, with 8 bases sitting between them. The CDR3 extends over 14 amino acids. CDR1 and CDR2 from the germline V gene are SGHAT and FQNNGV. In nucleotides, the CDR3 is TGTGCCAGCAGCTTAAGGAGTTGGAACACTGAAGCTTTCTTT. This translates into CASSLRSWNTEAFF.

This clone was seen only a few times. The genes are TRBV6-1 and TRBJ1-3; 8 nucleotides match TRBD1. The V gene end was trimmed by 3 bases and the J gene end by 8 bases; junction bases not matched to a gene: 12. CDR3 length equals 16 residues. In germline, CDR1 is MNHNS, CDR2 SASEGT. The CDR3 coding sequence is TGTGCCAGCAGTGACACCTGGACAGGGAGGTCGGACACCATATATTTT. Translated: CASSDTWTGRSDTIYF.

This clone was recorded once. The J gene is TRBJ2-2, the V gene TRBV19, with 9 nucleotides matching TRBD2. The CDR3 has 14 residues. The junction had 3 bases not matched to a gene; V was cut back by 10 bases and J by 0 bases. Germline lookup yields CDR1 LNHDA and CDR2 SQIVND (reference sequence). CDR3 bases: TGTGCCACCCGACTAGCGGCGAACACCGGGGAGCTGTTTTTT. Amino acid sequence: CATRLAANTGELFF.

This clone was seen a single time. A read error may account for a junction end that differs from germline. This rearrangement joins TRBV27 to TRBJ2-7; TRBD1 aligns across 7 bases. CDR1 and CDR2 (germline): MNHEY, SMNVEV (reference sequence). The CDR3 loop spans 11 amino acids. This CDR3 reads CASSLGQVLAF. The CDR3 DNA reads as TGTGCCAGCAGTCTCGGACAGGTTCTTGCTTTC.

The rearrangement joins TRBV6-6 to TRBJ2-4; D is perhaps TRBD2 (5 bases). V lost 7 bases and J 9 bases, leaving 16 bases between the germline ends. The CDR3 has 13 residues. Looked up from germline, CDR1 is MNHNY and CDR2 is SVGAGI (reference sequence). The CDR3 spells CASTEGRVGIQYF. The CDR3 coding sequence is TGTGCCAGCACCGAGGGAAGGGTCGGCATTCAGTACTTC.

The chain links TRBV6-5 to TRBJ2-5, with 8 bases aligning to TRBD1. The J call may be incorrect, as the DNA end agrees better with TRBJ2-7. CDR3 length: 15 amino acids. Per the germline V gene, CDR1 is MNHEY and CDR2 is SVGAGI. The CDR3 reads CASSPDRATVYEQYF. CDR3 bases: TGTGCCAGCAGTCCGGACAGGGCCACCGTCTACGAGCAGTACTTC.

The chain carries TRBV6-4 and TRBJ2-3; TRBD2 aligns across 13 bases. Trimming took 5 bases from V and 3 from J; bases not matched to a gene: 2. Per germline, CDR1 MRHNA and CDR2 SNTAGT. The CDR3 runs to 15 residues. The CDR3: CASSQTSGGTDTQYF. CDR3 DNA sequence: TGTGCCAGCAGTCAGACTAGCGGGGGGACAGATACGCAGTATTTT.

This clone was counted once. A read error may account for a junction end that differs from germline. The V gene is TRBV7-7, the J gene TRBJ2-7; the D gene is possibly TRBD1 (5 bases). Germline V gene data show CDR1 as SSHAT and CDR2 as FNYEAQ (reference sequence). This CDR3 has 13 amino acids. The CDR3 DNA sequence: TGTGCTAGCAGGCTGGACACCACCTACGAGCAGTACTTC. The encoded protein is CASRLDTTYEQYF.

The DNA for the CDR3 is TGTGCCAGCAGCTTACGACTTGTAGCGGGTATCGAGCAGTACTTC. Residues: CASSLRLVAGIEQYF. This chain connects TRBV7-2 to TRBJ2-7; 7 bases line up with TRBD2. V lost 2 bases and J lost 6; bases outside the gene matches: 10. Germline CDR1 is SGHTA and CDR2 is FQGNSA. The CDR3 has 15 residues.

The chain recombines TRBV29-1 with TRBJ2-3; D is unresolved. Trimming removed 6 bases at V and 5 bases at J, with 15 bases between. Germline V gives CDR1 SQVTM, CDR2 ANQGSEA. The length of the CDR3 is 13 residues. CDR3 residues: CSVLGRAGDTQYF. In DNA form, the CDR3 reads TGCAGCGTACTGGGCCGAGCAGGAGATACGCAGTATTTT.

This clone was detected once. J is TRBJ2-5 and V is TRBV5-1; a weak D match, TRBD1 (5 bases). The V end lost 5 bases, the J end lost 0 bases, and 14 bases lay between the germline ends. This CDR3 has 15 residues. From germline, CDR1 is SGHRS and CDR2 YFSETQ. The CDR3 region has the DNA TGCGCCAGCAGGTTTACAGGACAATACCAAGAGACCCAGTACTTC. Protein: CASRFTGQYQETQYF.

The rearrangement uses TRBV29-1 and TRBJ2-7; 9 positions match TRBD1. The V and J ends lost 6 bases and 0 bases, in that order; junction bases with no gene match: 12. CDR1 is SQVTM, CDR2 ANQGSEA, per germline. The length of the CDR3 is 16 residues. The CDR3 nucleotides are TGCAGCGTGACACAGGGGGCCAGGATCAACTCCTACGAGCAGTACTTC. This gives the protein CSVTQGARINSYEQYF.

This chain links TRBV28 with TRBJ1-6; possible D gene TRBD1, 6 bases. Germline loops: CDR1 MDHEN, CDR2 SYDVKM. V was clipped by 0 bases and J by 8 bases, with 20 bases between them. The CDR3 extends over 18 amino acids. CDR3 sequence: CASSLWSSGGGGHSPLHF. The CDR3 DNA is TGTGCCAGCAGTTTATGGAGTTCAGGTGGGGGGGGCCATTCACCCCTCCACTTT. The whole variable domain, filled in from reference TRBV28 and TRBJ1-6, reads DVKVTQSSRYLVKRTGEKVFLECVQDMDHENMFWYRQDPGLGLRLIYFSYDVKMKEKGDIPEGYSVSREKKERFSLILESASTNQTSMYLCASSLWSSGGGGHSPLHFGNGTRLTVT.

The chain has TRBV19 and TRBJ1-2, with TRBD1 matching over 8 bases. CDR1 is LNHDA and CDR2 is SQIVND in the germline V gene (reference sequence). CDR3 length: 14 amino acids. After removal of 3 bases from V and 5 bases from J, the junction contained 5 bases not matched to a gene. This CDR3 is CASSIGQGGYGYTF. DNA of the CDR3: TGTGCCAGTAGTATTGGACAGGGTGGTTATGGCTACACCTTC. Supplemented by reference TRBV19 and TRBJ1-2, the full variable domain reads DGGITQSPKYLFRKEGQNVTLSCEQNLNHDAMYWYRQDPGQGLRLIYYSQIVNDFQKGDIAEGYSVSREKKESFPLTVTSAQKNPTAFYLCASSIGQGGYGYTFGSGTRLTVV.

This clone turned up a few times. This chain uses TRBV11-3 with TRBJ2-5; no reliable D call. This CDR3 contains 14 residues. Per germline, CDR1 SGHNT and CDR2 YENEEA. V lost 0 bases to trimming and J lost 2 bases, with 7 bases between them. The CDR3 DNA sequence: TGTGCCAGCAGCTTAGAGGCCAGACAAGAGACCCAGTACTTC. Residues: CASSLEARQETQYF.

The chain is built from TRBV11-2 and TRBJ2-7; D perhaps matches TRBD1 (5 bases). CDR3 length equals 15 residues. The V end lost 1 base, the J end lost 2 bases, and 12 bases lay between the germline ends. Looked up from germline, CDR1 is SGHAT and CDR2 is FQNNGV. The CDR3 protein is CASSLGGAPTYEQYF. The DNA of the CDR3 is TGTGCCAGCAGCTTAGGTGGGGCCCCCACCTACGAGCAGTACTTC.

The V gene is TRBV12-5, the J gene TRBJ2-3, with no clear D. CDR3 size: 14 residues. V lost 6 bases and J 6 bases, leaving 16 bases between the germline ends. The germline CDR1 and CDR2 sequences are LGHNT and FRNRAP. CDR3 DNA sequence: TGTGCTAGTGGCCCCCTAGACCCCGGGGATACGCAGTATTTT. Encoded protein: CASGPLDPGDTQYF.

This chain joins TRBV19 and TRBJ2-5; 7 nucleotides line up with TRBD1. The CDR3 is 15 amino acids. Trimming cost V 5 bases and J 5 bases; bases outside gene matches: 11. Germline CDR1 and CDR2: LNHDA and SQIVND (reference sequence). The CDR3 region has the DNA TGTGCCAGTAGTTCCGGGACAGTGAGAGGGGAGACCCAGTACTTC. Translating it yields CASSSGTVRGETQYF. Together with reference TRBV19 and TRBJ2-5, the CDR3 gives the full variable domain: DGGITQSPKYLFRKEGQNVTLSCEQNLNHDAMYWYRQDPGQGLRLIYYSQIVNDFQKGDIAEGYSVSREKKESFPLTVTSAQKNPTAFYLCASSSGTVRGETQYFGPGTRLLVL.